These 17 T cell receptor beta chains came from one sample sequenced in a study of lymphopenia after photon versus proton radiotherapy. TCRdb's copy holds only in-frame clones and misses some; the assay was immunoSEQ multiplex PCR. The repertoire consists of about 19,000 clones, with about 89% occurring once and the leading ten covering approximately 6.1%. The material was peripheral blood, obtained from a patient treated with photon-based radiotherapy. The receptor set was obtained from a man between 60 and 75 years old with pancreatic cancer.

This clone has only one observation. The V and J genes are TRBV30 and TRBJ1-5, with D uncertain. Looked up from germline, CDR1 is GTSNPN and CDR2 is SVGIG (reference sequence). The length of the CDR3 is 12 residues. Trimming pared 3 bases from V and 11 bases from J, leaving 14 bases between. CDR3 loop: CAWRVKQSAQHF. DNA of the CDR3: TGTGCCTGGAGGGTGAAGCAATCAGCCCAGCATTTT.

V is TRBV27 and J is TRBJ1-3, with unresolved D. V was clipped by 5 bases and J by 5 bases, with 13 bases between them. This CDR3 is built from 14 residues. Per germline, CDR1 MNHEY and CDR2 SMNVEV (reference sequence). CDR3: CASSPTSGRNTIYF. In DNA form, the CDR3 reads TGTGCCAGCAGTCCAACATCCGGGCGAAACACCATATATTTT.

The chain combines TRBV4-3 with TRBJ2-3, with TRBD1 identical over 9 bases. The trim removed 0 bases at V and 4 bases at J, leaving 2 bases unmatched. The CDR3 has 15 amino acids. CDR1 is LGHNA, CDR2 YSLEER, per germline. CDR3 DNA: TGCGCCAGCAGCCAAGACGACAGGGGGTCAGATACGCAGTATTTT. Protein sequence: CASSQDDRGSDTQYF.

V usage is TRBV5-1 and J usage is TRBJ2-5, with 13 bases that match TRBD2. The CDR3 has 16 amino acids. The germline V gene has CDR1 SGHRS and CDR2 YFSETQ. The junction had 5 bases not matched to a gene; V was cut back by 4 bases and J by 2 bases. The CDR3 coding sequence is TGCGCCAGCAGCCGGGGGACTAGCGGGGTACAAGAGACCCAGTACTTC. It translates to CASSRGTSGVQETQYF.

The gene calls are TRBV7-9 and TRBJ2-3, with D possibly TRBD2 on 5 matching bases. Germline loops: CDR1 SEHNR, CDR2 FQNEAQ (reference sequence). This CDR3 is 15 amino acids long. Trimming cost V 5 bases and J 2 bases, with 14 bases left between them. CDR3 protein: CASSRTEAHTDTQYF. CDR3 nucleotide sequence: TGTGCCAGCAGCCGGACTGAAGCCCACACAGATACGCAGTATTTT.

V gene TRBV7-3 combines with J gene TRBJ2-1, with 7 positions matching TRBD2. Germline trimming cut 5 bases from V and 0 bases from J; bases unmatched to any gene: 7. Germline values: CDR1 SGHTA, CDR2 FQGTGA. CDR3 length: 16 residues. The DNA for the CDR3 is TGTGCCAGCAGCCCGGGGGGATCAGGCTCCTACAATGAGCAGTTCTTC. This translates into CASSPGGSGSYNEQFF.

The rearrangement links TRBV7-3 to TRBJ2-5; 9 bases line up with TRBD1. The germline V gene has CDR1 SGHTA and CDR2 FQGTGA. This CDR3 contains 13 residues. With V trimmed by 5 bases and J by 4 bases, 2 bases remained unmatched. In DNA form, the CDR3 reads TGTGCCAGCAGCCAGGGACAGGGAGAGACCCAGTACTTC. This codes for CASSQGQGETQYF.

The chain has TRBV7-9 and TRBJ2-7; the D is unclear. The CDR3 totals 14 residues. Trimming left V 1 base short and J 0 bases short, with 7 bases between. Germline CDR1 reads SEHNR; CDR2 reads FQNEAQ (reference sequence). The CDR3 coding sequence is TGTGCCAGCAGCTTAGAAACCACCTCCTACGAGCAGTACTTC. Protein: CASSLETTSYEQYF.

The chain uses TRBV7-2 and TRBJ1-1; D is unclear. Per the germline V gene, CDR1 is SGHTA and CDR2 is FQGNSA. The germline V and J ends were trimmed by 0 bases and 4 bases, with 9 bases remaining between them. This CDR3 region has 14 residues. CDR3 protein: CASSLAGSPTEAFF. DNA for the CDR3: TGTGCCAGCAGCTTAGCAGGGAGCCCCACTGAAGCTTTCTTT.

The rearrangement joins TRBV18 to TRBJ1-4; 9 nucleotides align to TRBD1. The length of the CDR3 is 15 residues. Per the germline V gene, CDR1 is KGHSH and CDR2 is LQKENI. The ends lost 0 bases at V and 5 bases at J; junction bases unmatched: 1. As DNA, the CDR3 is TGTGCCAGCTCACCACCCGGGACAGGGAATGAAAAACTGTTTTTT. Amino acid sequence: CASSPPGTGNEKLFF.

Written as DNA, the CDR3 is TGTGCCAGCACCACAGGGCCTTACAATGAGCAGTTCTTC. Translating it yields CASTTGPYNEQFF. The V and J genes are TRBV6-5 and TRBJ2-1; the D gene is possibly TRBD1 (6 bases). Trimming cost V 7 bases and J 4 bases, with 11 bases left between them. CDR3 length equals 13 residues. CDR1 is MNHEY and CDR2 is SVGAGI in the germline V gene.

The chain employs TRBV7-8 and TRBJ1-1; weak D call: TRBD1 (5 bases). The CDR3 loop spans 16 amino acids. V lost 5 bases and J 0 bases, leaving 16 bases between the germline ends. Germline V gene data show CDR1 as SGHVS and CDR2 as FQNEAQ. In DNA, the CDR3 is TGTGCCAGCAGCGGTCGCTCGGGGCTCATGAACACTGAAGCTTTCTTT. Residues: CASSGRSGLMNTEAFF.

This clone has a single count. The chain recombines TRBV6-4 with TRBJ2-3, with TRBD2 identical over 8 bases. The V gene end was trimmed by 8 bases and the J gene end by 4 bases; junction bases not matched to a gene: 11. Germline V gene lookup returns CDR1 MRHNA and CDR2 SNTAGT. This CDR3 spans 15 amino acids. The CDR3 nucleotides read TGTGCCAGCCGGCCAAGCGCGGGGGGCTCAGATACGCAGTATTTT. This sequence encodes CASRPSAGGSDTQYF.

The chain joins TRBV9 to TRBJ1-4, with D possibly being TRBD1 (5 bases). CDR1 is SGDLS, CDR2 YYNGEE, per germline. V lost 2 bases to trimming and J lost 1 base, with 9 bases between them. The CDR3 runs 15 residues. CDR3 sequence: CASSVGPGTNEKLFF. Here the CDR3 DNA reads TGTGCCAGCAGCGTGGGGCCAGGAACTAATGAAAAACTGTTTTTT.

The rearrangement uses TRBV7-2 and TRBJ1-1; 10 nucleotides agree with TRBD1. V was clipped by 3 bases and J by 1 base; unmatched bases: 5. The CDR3 has 16 residues. Looked up from germline, CDR1 is SGHTA and CDR2 is FQGNSA. The CDR3 nucleotides read TGTGCCAGCAGCTTTAGTAGGGACAGGGGGAACACTGAAGCTTTCTTT. The encoded protein is CASSFSRDRGNTEAFF.

The rearrangement joins TRBV6-5 to TRBJ1-2, with D perhaps TRBD1 (5 bases). V was pared by 2 bases and J by 4 bases, with 14 bases between. The CDR3 sequence is 15 residues long. Per the germline V gene, CDR1 is MNHEY and CDR2 is SVGAGI. The chain's CDR3 is CASSYGRDGFYGYTF. CDR3 bases: TGTGCCAGCAGTTACGGGCGGGACGGTTTCTATGGCTACACCTTC.

This sequence joins TRBV11-1 and TRBJ2-7, with TRBD2 matching 7 bases. In germline, CDR1 is SGHAT, CDR2 FQDESV (reference sequence). With V trimmed by 4 bases and J by 3 bases, 9 bases remained unmatched. This CDR3 is 15 amino acids long. This CDR3 is CASSSVRGGNYEQYF. CDR3 nucleotides: TGTGCCAGCAGCTCCGTGAGGGGAGGGAACTACGAGCAGTACTTC. Variable domain in full (rest from reference TRBV11-1 and TRBJ2-7): EAEVAQSPRYKITEKSQAVAFWCDPISGHATLYWYRQILGQGPELLVQFQDESVVDDSQLPKDRFSAERLKGVDSTLKIQPAELGDSAMYLCASSSVRGGNYEQYFGPGTRLTVT.